The next 10 T cell receptor beta chains were all read from a single sample in a study of control samples from healthy donors and cancer patients. The protocol was immunoSEQ multiplex PCR, while the TCRdb copy is restricted to in-frame clones and leaves out a portion. Of under 80,000 clones in the sample, approximately 93% are singletons; the top ten hold about 1.3%. Sequencing was done on a sample of PBMCs. The receptors were sampled from a middle-aged woman with lung cancer.

This clone was counted once. The J gene is TRBJ2-2, the V gene TRBV7-3; 7 bases line up with TRBD1. The CDR3 totals 13 residues. CDR1 is SGHTA and CDR2 is FQGTGA in the germline V gene. V lost 6 bases, J lost 4 bases, and 2 bases stayed unmatched. The CDR3 DNA sequence: TGTGCCAGCAGGACAGGGTTCACCGGGGAGCTGTTTTTT. Translation gives CASRTGFTGELFF.

For the CDR3, the DNA is TGTGCCAGCAGTTACTTCCACTCTGGGGCCAACGTCCTGACTTTC. Protein: CASSYFHSGANVLTF. This chain connects TRBV6-2 or TRBV6-3 to TRBJ2-6, with D unclear. The germline V gene has CDR1 MNHEY and CDR2 SVGEGT. Trimming took off 1 base at V and 0 bases at J, with 4 bases between the two ends. This CDR3 is built from 15 residues.

The chain employs TRBV9 and TRBJ1-1; D not certain. V was trimmed by 6 bases and J by 4 bases, leaving 13 bases between them. The CDR3 consists of 13 residues. The V gene's germline CDR1 is SGDLS and CDR2 YYNGEE. CDR3 in DNA: TGTGCCAGCAATATGGGATTAGGCACTGAAGCTTTCTTT. Its protein is CASNMGLGTEAFF.

The rearrangement uses TRBV6-5 and TRBJ1-2, with D possibly TRBD1 on 5 matching bases. Trimming removed 6 bases at V and 8 bases at J, with 13 bases between. This CDR3 is built from 12 residues. Looked up from germline, CDR1 is MNHEY and CDR2 is SVGAGI. The CDR3 is CASSGWGEGYTF. The CDR3 DNA reads as TGTGCCAGCAGCGGATGGGGGGAGGGCTACACCTTC.

This sequence joins TRBV6-6 and TRBJ2-1; 9 bases match TRBD1. The germline gives CDR1 MNHNY, CDR2 SVGAGI (reference sequence). The CDR3 has 16 residues. The junction had 10 bases not matched to a gene; V was cut back by 5 bases and J by 5 bases. The CDR3 region is CASSPGTGISDNEQFF. CDR3 sequence (DNA): TGTGCCAGCAGTCCCGGGACAGGGATTTCCGACAATGAGCAGTTCTTC.

The chain joins TRBV11-3 to TRBJ1-5; 7 bases are a match to TRBD1. In germline, CDR1 is SGHNT, CDR2 YENEEA. The CDR3 sequence is 12 residues long. Germline trimming cut 4 bases from V and 9 bases from J; bases unmatched to any gene: 3. The CDR3 here is CASSSQGGPQHF. CDR3 nucleotide sequence: TGTGCCAGCAGCTCCCAGGGGGGGCCCCAGCATTTT. The whole variable domain, filled in from reference TRBV11-3 and TRBJ1-5, reads EAGVVQSPRYKIIEKKQPVAFWCNPISGHNTLYWYLQNLGQGPELLIRYENEEAVDDSQLPKDRFSAERLKGVDSTLKIQPAELGDSAVYLCASSSQGGPQHFGDGTRLSIL.

The chain couples TRBV9 to TRBJ2-5, with 10 nucleotides matching TRBD2. Germline assignment: CDR1 SGDLS and CDR2 YYNGEE. The J segment lost 0 bases and the V segment lost 3 bases, leaving 14 bases of the junction unmatched. This CDR3 comprises 19 residues. The CDR3: CASSAGRAGGYNNQETQYF. The CDR3 DNA reads as TGTGCCAGCAGCGCCGGCCGAGCGGGGGGGTATAACAACCAAGAGACCCAGTACTTC.

This clone is a singleton in its sample. V and J are TRBV18 and TRBJ1-2; D call uncertain. CDR1 is KGHSH and CDR2 is LQKENI in the germline V gene. V dropped 0 bases and J dropped 0 bases, with 20 bases sitting between them. The CDR3 consists of 19 residues. The CDR3 sequence is CASSPPFEVVRSANYGYTF. CDR3 coding DNA: TGTGCCAGCTCACCACCGTTTGAAGTAGTCCGGAGCGCTAACTATGGCTACACCTTC. The variable domain in full, completed from reference TRBV18 and TRBJ1-2, reads NAGVMQNPRHLVRRRGQEARLRCSPMKGHSHVYWYRQLPEEGLKFMVYLQKENIIDESGMPKERFSAEFPKEGPSILRIQQVVRGDSAAYFCASSPPFEVVRSANYGYTFGSGTRLTVV.

The chain links TRBV5-1 to TRBJ1-2; tentatively, D is TRBD1 (6 bases). V was pared by 4 bases and J by 8 bases, with 15 bases between. The length of the CDR3 is 13 residues. CDR1 and CDR2 from the germline V gene are SGHRS and YFSETQ. CDR3 loop: CASSSYREGGYTF. The CDR3, as DNA: TGCGCCAGCAGCAGCTACAGGGAGGGAGGCTACACCTTC.

The chain links TRBV3-1 (or the pseudogene TRBV3-2) to TRBJ1-4; D is perhaps TRBD1 (5 bases). This CDR3 is built from 15 residues. Germline V CDR1 and CDR2: LGHDT, YNNKEL (reference sequence). The ends were cut back, 0 bases at V and 5 bases at J, with 10 bases in the middle. CDR3 sequence reads: CASSQDVRTNEKLFF. Here the CDR3 DNA reads TGTGCCAGCAGCCAAGATGTGAGGACAAATGAAAAACTGTTTTTT.